This T cell receptor (beta chain) was identified in a study of T cells after somatic rescue of genetic block. This table comes from immunoSEQ multiplex PCR, and its TCRdb copy is limited to in-frame clones, with some not included. There are some 67,000 clones in the sample; about 91% occur only once, and around 2.8% lies in the top ten. The source material was peripheral blood mononuclear cells (PBMCs). The sequence came from a man aged 35 to 55.

Here the CDR3 reads CASSQALHLKGDRAQSYGYTF. As DNA, the CDR3 is TGTGCCAGCAGCCAAGCCCTTCACCTGAAGGGAGACAGGGCTCAGAGCTATGGCTACACCTTC. The V and J genes are TRBV14 and TRBJ1-2; TRBD1 agrees at 7 bases. Germline-derived CDR1 and CDR2 are SGHDN and FVKESK. This CDR3 comprises 21 residues. V was pared by 1 base and J by 4 bases, with 24 bases of the junction left unmatched.